The text below deals with one T cell receptor beta chain. Clones were sequenced by immunoSEQ multiplex PCR, and TCRdb holds only the in-frame ones, with some missing. The sample contains some 77,000 clones, approximately 82% of which appear only once. V was clipped by 5 bases and J by 4 bases, with 20 bases between them. The CDR3 is made up of 16 amino acids. In germline, CDR1 is MDHEN, CDR2 SYDVKM. The entry originates in a study of OX40 agonist ivuxolimab in advanced cancers. The rearrangement joins TRBV28 to TRBJ1-1; TRBD1 is a possible D gene (5 bases). The TCR originated in an adult with an advanced solid tumor such as melanoma, head and neck, liver or kidney cancer. The specimen was CD4+ or CD8+ T cells sorted from blood, collected in a trial of the OX40 agonist ivuxolimab. The CDR3 spells CASSAPGGGVLTEAFF. The CDR3 DNA reads as TGTGCCAGCAGTGCTCCGGGGGGAGGGGTCCTCACTGAAGCTTTCTTT.